Shown below are 19 T cell receptor beta chains from a single sample sequenced in a study of blood T cell repertoires in COVID-19 (dated by TCRdb to 2020 to 2021). Library preparation was by the immunoSEQ multiplex PCR assay. TCRdb's version of the immuneACCESS table is confined to in-frame rearrangements and falls short of the full clone set. An unresolved V gene accounts for under half of the shortfall where checked; the remainder is of unknown origin. The sample table contains over 150,000 clones; only one count was recorded for approximately 85% of them. Roughly 6% of the sample comes from the top ten. Sequencing input: PBMCs or T cells enriched from blood (not recorded which). Receptors were obtained from a man aged 40-55 years who had recovered from COVID-19.

The rearrangement links TRBV28 to TRBJ1-3, with 9 bases fitting TRBD1. The CDR3 is 16 amino acids. V lost 0 bases to trimming and J lost 6 bases; unmatched junction nucleotides: 6. The germline V gene encodes CDR1 MDHEN and CDR2 SYDVKM. DNA for the CDR3: TGTGCCAGCAGTTTATGGGTGGGACAGGGAGTAAACACCATATATTTT. Its translation is CASSLWVGQGVNTIYF.

This chain connects TRBV7-8 to TRBJ1-5; D may be TRBD1 (5 bases). This CDR3 spans 17 amino acids. CDR1 SGHVS and CDR2 FQNEAQ come from the germline V gene. V lost 4 bases and J 3 bases, leaving 19 bases between the germline ends. The CDR3 protein is CASSSRGGETINQPQHF. The CDR3 nucleotides are TGTGCCAGCAGCTCCCGGGGAGGGGAGACCATCAATCAGCCCCAGCATTTT.

The V gene is TRBV11-2, the J gene TRBJ1-5, with D maybe TRBD1 (6 bases). The CDR3 totals 16 residues. V dropped 1 base and J dropped 7 bases, with 17 bases sitting between them. CDR1 is SGHAT, CDR2 FQNNGV, per germline. The CDR3 protein is CASSLGGSGVGQPQHF. The CDR3 nucleotides read TGTGCCAGCAGCTTAGGGGGATCAGGGGTAGGGCAGCCCCAGCATTTT.

V usage is TRBV9 and J usage is TRBJ2-7, with 8 bases that match TRBD2. Germline values: CDR1 SGDLS, CDR2 YYNGEE. The CDR3 contains 15 residues. V gave up 0 bases and J gave up 3 bases; unmatched junction bases: 5. The CDR3 coding sequence is TGTGCCAGCAGCGTAGAGACGGGACTAGTCTACGAGCAGTACTTC. It yields the protein CASSVETGLVYEQYF.

The V call is TRBV11-2, the J call TRBJ2-1, with 8 bases fitting TRBD1. The CDR3 consists of 13 residues. Trimming took 5 bases from V and 9 from J; bases not matched to a gene: 6. Per germline, CDR1 SGHAT and CDR2 FQNNGV. The CDR3 loop is CASSQTGASEQFF. The CDR3 DNA reads as TGTGCCAGCAGCCAGACAGGGGCCTCTGAGCAGTTCTTC.

The rearrangement links TRBV9 to TRBJ1-5; D is ambiguous. Germline loops: CDR1 SGDLS, CDR2 YYNGEE. CDR3 length: 15 residues. The V and J ends lost 2 bases and 4 bases respectively, with 13 bases between them. This CDR3 is CASSVSPGTNQPQHF. CDR3 nucleotides: TGTGCCAGCAGCGTTTCCCCAGGAACTAATCAGCCCCAGCATTTT.

The rearrangement joins TRBV6-5 to TRBJ2-7; weak D call: TRBD2 (5 bases). The CDR3 consists of 14 residues. Trimming pared 6 bases from V and 1 base from J, leaving 13 bases between. From germline, CDR1 is MNHEY and CDR2 SVGAGI. CDR3 bases: TGTGCCAGCAGCGAGACCCGGGGTTCCTACGAGCAGTACTTC. Its protein is CASSETRGSYEQYF.

CDR3 protein: CASSQVGSGSGEQYF. As DNA, the CDR3 is TGTGCCAGCAGCCAAGTGGGTAGCGGGTCAGGGGAGCAGTACTTC. The chain employs TRBV3-1 (or the pseudogene TRBV3-2) and TRBJ2-7, with TRBD2 identical over 7 bases. V shed 1 base and J 7 bases; nucleotides not matched to a gene: 10. The CDR3 contains 15 residues. The germline CDR1 and CDR2 sequences are LGHDT and YNNKEL (reference sequence).

The chain has TRBV28 and TRBJ1-1; 8 bases are a match to TRBD1. Germline V gene data show CDR1 as MDHEN and CDR2 as SYDVKM. This CDR3 contains 13 residues. V shed 7 bases and J 4 bases; nucleotides not matched to a gene: 5. The CDR3 region is CASTNRGATEAFF. The CDR3 DNA sequence: TGTGCCAGCACTAACAGGGGGGCCACTGAAGCTTTCTTT.

The chain couples TRBV3-1 (or the pseudogene TRBV3-2) to TRBJ1-4; 9 bases map to TRBD1. V lost 0 bases to trimming and J lost 7 bases; unmatched junction nucleotides: 3. The CDR3 totals 15 residues. CDR1 and CDR2 (germline): LGHDT, YNNKEL (reference sequence). The CDR3 here is CASSQETGGGEKLFF. CDR3 DNA sequence: TGTGCCAGCAGCCAAGAAACAGGGGGCGGTGAAAAACTGTTTTTT.

This clone showed up many times. This chain connects TRBV9 to TRBJ2-2; 10 nucleotides line up with TRBD1. Trimming took 0 bases from V and 4 from J; bases not matched to a gene: 3. This CDR3 has 16 residues. Germline V gene sequence: CDR1 SGDLS, CDR2 YYNGEE. As DNA, the CDR3 is TGTGCCAGCAGCGTAGTACGGACAGGGGGCACCGGGGAGCTGTTTTTT. It translates to CASSVVRTGGTGELFF.

The V gene is TRBV25-1, the J gene TRBJ2-1, with TRBD1 identical over 8 bases. V was clipped by 3 bases and J by 9 bases; unmatched bases: 7. The CDR3 sequence is 14 residues long. Germline loops: CDR1 MGHDK, CDR2 SYGVNS. This CDR3 is CASSDPSGGREQFF. The CDR3 coding sequence is TGTGCCAGCAGTGATCCTTCAGGGGGCCGTGAGCAGTTCTTC.

The chain links TRBV28 to TRBJ2-7, with 9 nucleotides matching TRBD1. Germline CDR1 is MDHEN and CDR2 is SYDVKM. The CDR3 loop spans 12 amino acids. V lost 7 bases, J lost 6 bases, and 4 bases stayed unmatched. The CDR3 DNA follows: TGTGCCAGCACCAGGGACAGGGTCGAGCAGTACTTC. Amino acids: CASTRDRVEQYF.

The genes are TRBV30 and TRBJ2-7; 14 bases map to TRBD2. Germline V CDR1 and CDR2: GTSNPN, SVGIG (reference sequence). The CDR3 runs to 16 residues. The trim removed 7 bases at V and 0 bases at J, leaving 8 bases unmatched. CDR3 sequence (DNA): TGTGCCTTCGGACTAGCGGGGGGCCTCCGCTCCTACGAGCAGTACTTC. As protein: CAFGLAGGLRSYEQYF.

The genes are TRBV13 and TRBJ2-3; 8 positions match TRBD2. The germline CDR1 and CDR2 sequences are PRHDT and FYEKMQ (reference sequence). Trimming removed 1 base from V and 5 bases from J; junction bases left unmatched: 20. CDR3 size: 20 residues. The CDR3 spells CASSLAQLAERAREKDTQYF. CDR3 bases: TGTGCCAGCAGCTTAGCTCAACTAGCGGAGCGCGCTCGGGAGAAAGATACGCAGTATTTT.

This chain joins TRBV4-1 and TRBJ2-3, with TRBD1 identical over 9 bases. Germline CDR1 MGHRA, CDR2 YSYEKL. The CDR3 runs 15 residues. Losses at the gene ends were 0 bases for V and 5 bases for J; bases not matched to a gene: 3. CDR3 DNA sequence: TGCGCCAGCAGCCAAGATGGACAGGGGAAAGATACGCAGTATTTT. Protein: CASSQDGQGKDTQYF.

This clone occurred once. This chain uses TRBV30 with TRBJ1-4; the D gene is possibly TRBD1 (5 bases). This CDR3 is built from 14 residues. V was trimmed by 3 bases and J by 11 bases, leaving 19 bases between them. The V gene's germline CDR1 is GTSNPN and CDR2 SVGIG (reference sequence). CDR3 protein: CAWSGGTGLGKLFF. The CDR3, as DNA: TGTGCCTGGAGCGGCGGGACGGGCCTAGGGAAACTGTTTTTT. Full variable domain (rest looked up from reference TRBV30 and TRBJ1-4): SQTIHQWPATLVQPVGSPLSLECTVEGTSNPNLYWYRQAAGRGLQLLFYSVGIGQISSEVPQNLSASRPQDRQFILSSKKLLLSDSGFYLCAWSGGTGLGKLFFGSGTQLSVL.

This sequence joins TRBV19 and TRBJ1-4; D remains ambiguous. The CDR3 is 15 amino acids. Germline CDR1 and CDR2: LNHDA and SQIVND (reference sequence). Trimming removed 7 bases from V and 0 bases from J, with 12 bases in between. CDR3: CASKPRPATNEKLFF. CDR3 nucleotide sequence: TGTGCCAGTAAACCGAGGCCTGCAACTAATGAAAAACTGTTTTTT.

The chain carries TRBV12-5 and TRBJ1-2; the D is unclear. Germline V gene sequence: CDR1 LGHNT, CDR2 FRNRAP. The V end lost 5 bases, the J end lost 6 bases, and 10 bases lay between the germline ends. The length of the CDR3 is 12 residues. DNA of the CDR3: TGTGCTAGTGGTGCGATAGCCGATGGCTACACCTTC. This translates into CASGAIADGYTF.